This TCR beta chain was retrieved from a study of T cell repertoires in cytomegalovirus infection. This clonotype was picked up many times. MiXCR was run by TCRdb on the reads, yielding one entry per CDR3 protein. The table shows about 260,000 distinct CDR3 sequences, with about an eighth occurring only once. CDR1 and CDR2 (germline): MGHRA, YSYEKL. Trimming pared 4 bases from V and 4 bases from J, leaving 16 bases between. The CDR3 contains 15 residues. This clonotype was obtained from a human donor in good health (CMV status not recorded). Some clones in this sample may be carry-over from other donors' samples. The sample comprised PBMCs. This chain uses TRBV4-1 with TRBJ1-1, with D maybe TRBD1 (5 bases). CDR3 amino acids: CASSPMAGEGTEAFF. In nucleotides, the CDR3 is TGCGCCAGCAGCCCCATGGCGGGGGAGGGCACTGAAGCTTTCTTT.